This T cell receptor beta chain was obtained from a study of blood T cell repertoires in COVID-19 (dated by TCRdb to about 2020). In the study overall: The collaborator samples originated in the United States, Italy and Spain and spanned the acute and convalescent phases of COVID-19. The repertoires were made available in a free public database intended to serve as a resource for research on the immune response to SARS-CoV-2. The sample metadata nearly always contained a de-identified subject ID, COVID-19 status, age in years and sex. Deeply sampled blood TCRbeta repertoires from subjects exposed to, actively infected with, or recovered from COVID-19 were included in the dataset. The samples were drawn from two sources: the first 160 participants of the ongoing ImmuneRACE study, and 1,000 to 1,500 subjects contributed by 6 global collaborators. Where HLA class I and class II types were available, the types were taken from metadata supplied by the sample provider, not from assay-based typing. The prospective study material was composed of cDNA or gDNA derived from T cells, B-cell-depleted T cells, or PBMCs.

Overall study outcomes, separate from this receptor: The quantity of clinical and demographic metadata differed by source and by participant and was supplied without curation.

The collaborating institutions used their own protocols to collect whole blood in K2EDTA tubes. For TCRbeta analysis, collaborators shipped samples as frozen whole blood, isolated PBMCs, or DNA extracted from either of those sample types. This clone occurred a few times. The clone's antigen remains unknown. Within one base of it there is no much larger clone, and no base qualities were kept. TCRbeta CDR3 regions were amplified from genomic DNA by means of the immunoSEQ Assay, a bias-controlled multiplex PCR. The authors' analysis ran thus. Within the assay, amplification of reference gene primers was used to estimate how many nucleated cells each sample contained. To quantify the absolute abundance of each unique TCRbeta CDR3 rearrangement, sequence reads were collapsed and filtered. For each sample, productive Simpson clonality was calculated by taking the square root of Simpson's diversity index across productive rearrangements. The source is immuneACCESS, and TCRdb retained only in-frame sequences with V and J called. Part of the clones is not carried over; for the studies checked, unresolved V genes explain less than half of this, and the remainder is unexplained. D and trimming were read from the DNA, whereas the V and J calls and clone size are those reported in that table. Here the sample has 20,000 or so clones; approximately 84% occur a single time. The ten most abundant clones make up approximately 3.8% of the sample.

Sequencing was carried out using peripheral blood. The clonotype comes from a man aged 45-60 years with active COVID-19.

The DNA reads TGCGCCAGCAGCCGGGGGGGACTAGCCGCCATGGGAGATACGCAGTATTTT. It translates as CASSRGGLAAMGDTQYF. The chain uses TRBV4-1 and TRBJ2-3, and 9 bases in between align with TRBD2. Germline trimming amounts to 4 bases on V and 5 bases on J, with 13 as the count of junction bases outside the gene matches. CDR1 and CDR2 were assigned from the germline V gene as MGHRA and YSYEKL. The CDR3 starts with the cysteine, ends with the phenylalanine, and has 17 residues. The read is trimmed to its CDR3 DNA, 51 bases read in frame from base 1.